Listed here are 22 T cell receptor beta chains from one sample, sequenced in a study of OX40 agonist ivuxolimab in advanced cancers. TCRdb's table, derived via immunoSEQ multiplex PCR, lists solely in-frame clones and lacks some. The data show about 66,000 clones, approximately 91% seen once. The sample consisted of CD4+ or CD8+ T cells sorted from blood, taken in a trial of the OX40 agonist ivuxolimab. These receptors were obtained from an adult with an advanced solid tumor such as melanoma, head and neck, liver or kidney cancer.

This clone was picked up one time. V usage is TRBV5-1 and J usage is TRBJ2-5; no firm D call. The V gene lost 3 bases and the J gene lost 0 bases, with 6 bases spanning the gap. The CDR3 spans 13 residues. CDR1 and CDR2 (germline): SGHRS, YFSETQ. CDR3: CASSSLNQETQYF. In nucleotides, the CDR3 is TGCGCCAGCAGCTCCCTTAACCAAGAGACCCAGTACTTC.

The genes are TRBV9 and TRBJ2-5; no definite D call. This CDR3 comprises 15 residues. Per the germline V gene, CDR1 is SGDLS and CDR2 is YYNGEE. With 1 base removed from V and 5 bases from J, the gap between germline ends came to 15 bases. The CDR3 DNA follows: TGTGCCAGCAGCGTAAGACCCGACTCTGGGGAGACCCAGTACTTC. It codes for CASSVRPDSGETQYF.

This clone was seen just once. The chain links TRBV6-1 to TRBJ2-7; unclear D gene. There are 16 residues in the CDR3. Per the germline V gene, CDR1 is MNHNS and CDR2 is SASEGT. The V end lost 4 bases, the J end lost 9 bases, and 25 bases lay between the germline ends. CDR3 coding DNA: TGTGCCAGCAGTGCGAACAGAGACCTACTCATCCCCTGGCAGTACTTC. This encodes CASSANRDLLIPWQYF.

This chain joins TRBV11-2 and TRBJ2-7; 11 bases agree with TRBD1. The CDR3 sequence is 16 residues long. The V segment lost 4 bases and the J segment 3 bases; nucleotides outside the gene matches: 8. CDR1 and CDR2 from the germline V gene are SGHAT and FQNNGV. CDR3 protein: CASSSRTGGRVYEQYF. CDR3 coding DNA: TGTGCCAGCAGCTCCAGGACAGGGGGCAGGGTCTACGAGCAGTACTTC.

A few counts support this clone. The chain couples TRBV6-1 to TRBJ1-2; D unclear. Per the germline V gene, CDR1 is MNHNS and CDR2 is SASEGT. The CDR3 runs 13 residues. Trimming removed 6 bases at V and 3 bases at J, with 11 bases between. The CDR3 coding sequence is TGTGCCAGCAGAGGTGCAGGTGACTATGGCTACACCTTC. Translation gives CASRGAGDYGYTF.

The V gene is TRBV18, the J gene TRBJ1-2; 7 bases line up with TRBD1. Germline CDR1 KGHSH, CDR2 LQKENI. The length of the CDR3 is 15 residues. The V and J ends lost 4 bases and 0 bases, in that order; junction bases with no gene match: 5. The CDR3 DNA reads TGTGCCAGCTCACGCGGACAGGACACTAACTATGGCTACACCTTC. Protein: CASSRGQDTNYGYTF.

CDR3 bases: TGTGCCAGCAGTTACTCGTTTGAGGGCCTCTACGAGCAGTACTTC. Protein sequence: CASSYSFEGLYEQYF. The chain has TRBV6-6 and TRBJ2-7; D is possibly TRBD2 (5 bases). The CDR3 sequence is 15 residues long. CDR1 and CDR2 (germline): MNHNY, SVGAGI (reference sequence). The V end lost 0 bases, the J end lost 3 bases, and 12 bases lay between the germline ends.

The count of this clone is one. The rearrangement uses TRBV2 and TRBJ1-5; 7 bases are shared with TRBD1. Germline assignment: CDR1 SNHLY and CDR2 FYNNEI. The CDR3 spans 14 residues. V was pared by 7 bases and J by 5 bases, with 8 bases of the junction left unmatched. CDR3: CASKLTGDYQPQHF. For the CDR3, the DNA is TGTGCCAGCAAACTAACAGGGGATTATCAGCCCCAGCATTTT.

The V call is TRBV28, the J call TRBJ1-2, with D possibly being TRBD1 (6 bases). The CDR3 runs 16 residues. Trimming pared 7 bases from V and 4 bases from J, leaving 22 bases between. Looked up from germline, CDR1 is MDHEN and CDR2 is SYDVKM. As DNA, the CDR3 is TGTGCCAGCACCACTACAACCGGGGGCAGGGGCTATGGCTACACCTTC. Amino acids: CASTTTTGGRGYGYTF.

The chain carries TRBV7-9 and TRBJ2-7; TRBD2 might be the D (6 bases). The CDR3 runs to 16 residues. Germline CDR1 reads SEHNR; CDR2 reads FQNEAQ (reference sequence). With 5 bases removed from V and 6 bases from J, the gap between germline ends came to 23 bases. CDR3 in DNA: TGTGCCAGCAGCCCAGACCCGGGAGTTAGTCCCCCCGAGCAGTACTTC. Its translation: CASSPDPGVSPPEQYF. Combining the CDR3 with reference TRBV7-9 and TRBJ2-7 gives the whole variable domain DTGVSQNPRHKITKRGQNVTFRCDPISEHNRLYWYRQTLGQGPEFLTYFQNEAQLEKSRLLSDRFSAERPKGSFSTLEIQRTEQGDSAMYLCASSPDPGVSPPEQYFGPGTRLTVT.

The chain links TRBV4-2 to TRBJ1-1; no clear D gene. Per the germline V gene, CDR1 is LGHNA and CDR2 is YNFKEQ. V was shortened by 0 bases and J by 1 base, with 9 bases between the two germline ends. The CDR3 loop spans 15 amino acids. The chain's CDR3 is CASSQETGANTEAFF. CDR3 DNA: TGTGCCAGCAGCCAAGAAACGGGAGCGAACACTGAAGCTTTCTTT.

The chain has TRBV7-3 and TRBJ2-1, with D tentatively TRBD1 or TRBD2 (5 bases each). V was shortened by 4 bases and J by 4 bases, with 11 bases between the two germline ends. Germline V gives CDR1 SGHTA, CDR2 FQGTGA. The CDR3 totals 14 residues. CDR3 sequence (DNA): TGTGCCAGCAGCTCGCCAGGGACGTACAATGAGCAGTTCTTC. Translated: CASSSPGTYNEQFF. Full variable domain (outside the CDR3, taken from reference TRBV7-3 and TRBJ2-1): GAGVSQTPSNKVTEKGKYVELRCDPISGHTALYWYRQSLGQGPEFLIYFQGTGAADDSGLPNDRFFAVRPEGSVSTLKIQRTERGDSAVYLCASSSPGTYNEQFFGPGTRLTVL.

V usage is TRBV14 and J usage is TRBJ1-6, with TRBD1 matching over 7 bases. With 5 bases clipped from V and 11 bases from J, the junction kept 3 bases outside the gene matches. This CDR3 region has 12 residues. The germline V gene has CDR1 SGHDN and CDR2 FVKESK. In DNA form, the CDR3 reads TGTGCCAGCAGCTACGGGACAGCACCCCTCCACTTT. Translation gives CASSYGTAPLHF.

The rearrangement joins TRBV2 to TRBJ1-5, with 12 nucleotides matching TRBD1. CDR3 length: 20 amino acids. Germline loops: CDR1 SNHLY, CDR2 FYNNEI. After removal of 6 bases from V and 4 bases from J, the junction contained 19 bases not matched to a gene. CDR3 sequence (DNA): TGTGCCAGCAGCGCCTTCTTTATACCGGGACAGGGGGCGCGGAATCAGCCCCAGCATTTT. The encoded protein is CASSAFFIPGQGARNQPQHF. The variable domain in full, completed from reference TRBV2 and TRBJ1-5, reads EPEVTQTPSHQVTQMGQEVILRCVPISNHLYFYWYRQILGQKVEFLVSFYNNEISEKSEIFDDQFSVERPDGSNFTLKIRSTKLEDSAMYFCASSAFFIPGQGARNQPQHFGDGTRLSIL.

V gene TRBV7-3 combines with J gene TRBJ2-1, with D unresolved. This CDR3 comprises 12 residues. V lost 0 bases and J lost 7, with 4 bases in between. Looked up from germline, CDR1 is SGHTA and CDR2 is FQGTGA. The CDR3 region is CASSLTRNEQFF. The CDR3, as DNA: TGTGCCAGCAGCTTAACACGAAATGAGCAGTTCTTC.

CDR3 region: CASRDGGAFF. The CDR3 DNA sequence: TGTGCCAGCAGAGATGGGGGAGCTTTCTTT. The chain uses TRBV6-6 and TRBJ1-1; TRBD1 might be the D (5 bases). V lost 6 bases to trimming and J lost 10 bases, with 9 bases between them. Germline V lookup: CDR1 MNHNY, CDR2 SVGAGI (reference sequence). This CDR3 region has 10 residues.

The chain couples TRBV6-1 to TRBJ1-6; D gene uncertain. Trimming stripped 3 bases from V and 4 bases from J, with 7 bases between. The length of the CDR3 is 14 residues. The germline gives CDR1 MNHNS, CDR2 SASEGT. The CDR3 is CASSDLQYNSPLHF. CDR3 sequence (DNA): TGTGCCAGCAGTGACCTACAGTATAATTCACCCCTCCACTTT.

V gene TRBV5-1 combines with J gene TRBJ1-1; possible D gene TRBD1, 5 bases. Germline V lookup: CDR1 SGHRS, CDR2 YFSETQ. Trimming cost V 0 bases and J 1 base, with 13 bases left between them. CDR3 size: 16 residues. Written as DNA, the CDR3 is TGCGCCAGCAGCTTGGCCCCGACAGATAGGAACACTGAAGCTTTCTTT. This gives the protein CASSLAPTDRNTEAFF.

This rearrangement joins TRBV18 to TRBJ2-7; D unresolved. Germline V gene lookup returns CDR1 KGHSH and CDR2 LQKENI. Trimming pared 4 bases from V and 3 bases from J, leaving 13 bases between. This CDR3 has 14 amino acids. CDR3 DNA sequence: TGTGCCAGCTCACTGGGCGGACGTTACTACGAGCAGTACTTC. Its translation is CASSLGGRYYEQYF.

The rearrangement joins TRBV10-1 to TRBJ2-3; TRBD2 matches at 11 bases. The CDR3 consists of 16 residues. The germline CDR1 and CDR2 sequences are WNHNN and SYGVQD (reference sequence). Losses at the gene ends were 6 bases for V and 4 bases for J; bases not matched to a gene: 9. CDR3 DNA sequence: TGCGCCAGCAGCCCCCTAGCGGGAGGTATCCCAGATACGCAGTATTTT. Translating gives CASSPLAGGIPDTQYF.

This chain uses TRBV18 with TRBJ2-7; the match to TRBD2 covers 9 bases. The CDR3 spans 15 residues. CDR1 KGHSH and CDR2 LQKENI come from the germline V gene. J gave up 4 bases and V 3 bases, and 7 bases lay outside the gene matches. The CDR3 DNA follows: TGTGCCAGCTCACCCAGCCTAGCGGGAACATACGAGCAGTACTTC. Translating gives CASSPSLAGTYEQYF.

This clone has just one count. V and J are TRBV18 and TRBJ2-1; 8 bases match TRBD1. V shed 3 bases, J shed 7 bases, and the junction held 5 bases outside the gene matches. The germline CDR1 and CDR2 sequences are KGHSH and LQKENI. This CDR3 is 14 amino acids long. This CDR3 is CASSPSQGVNEQFF. Here the CDR3 DNA reads TGTGCCAGCTCACCGTCACAGGGGGTTAATGAGCAGTTCTTC.